These 14 T cell receptor beta chains were sequenced from one sample in a study of cytomegalovirus exposure and HLA in healthy donors. PCR was performed using 60 Vbeta and 13 Jbeta primers. Assay used: immunoSEQ multiplex PCR; TCRdb lists only in-frame clones, some missing. Among 95,000 to 100,000 clones listed, roughly 85% were seen once. Sequencing input: PBMCs. These receptors were taken from a man aged 25 to 40 in good health and CMV-seronegative.

The CDR3 nucleotides read TGTGCCATCAGTGACAGGGAGGTCGATGGCTACACCTTC. This sequence encodes CAISDREVDGYTF. J is TRBJ1-2 and V is TRBV10-3; possibly TRBD1 for D (5 bases). The germline gives CDR1 ENHRY, CDR2 SYGVKD. The CDR3 sequence is 13 residues long. The germline V and J ends were trimmed by 3 bases and 6 bases, with 11 bases remaining between them.

The rearrangement joins TRBV10-3 to TRBJ2-1; D remains ambiguous. The CDR3 runs to 11 residues. Trimming cost V 2 bases and J 10 bases, with 6 bases left between them. Germline CDR1 and CDR2: ENHRY and SYGVKD. The CDR3 DNA follows: TGTGCCATCAGTGAGCTCCTCGAGCAGTTCTTC. Its translation is CAISELLEQFF.

The chain uses TRBV28 and TRBJ2-2; a possible D gene is TRBD2 (6 bases). CDR1 is MDHEN and CDR2 is SYDVKM in the germline V gene. The CDR3 covers 15 residues. Trimming took off 6 bases at V and 0 bases at J, with 11 bases between the two ends. CDR3 amino acids: CASRSGSANTGELFF. CDR3 DNA: TGTGCCAGCAGATCCGGGAGCGCGAACACCGGGGAGCTGTTTTTT.

The rearrangement joins TRBV5-1 to TRBJ1-1, with TRBD1 matching over 8 bases. V gave up 2 bases and J gave up 1 base; unmatched junction bases: 4. The germline gives CDR1 SGHRS, CDR2 YFSETQ. This CDR3 is 15 amino acids long. Written as DNA, the CDR3 is TGCGCCAGCAGCTTCGGGACAGGATGGAACACTGAAGCTTTCTTT. Protein product: CASSFGTGWNTEAFF.

J is TRBJ2-2 and V is TRBV7-9, with D possibly TRBD2 on 6 matching bases. Trimming pared 6 bases from V and 2 bases from J, leaving 10 bases between. CDR3 length: 14 residues. CDR1 SEHNR and CDR2 FQNEAQ come from the germline V gene (reference sequence). The CDR3, as DNA: TGTGCCAGCAGTTCGGGGGTTAACACCGGGGAGCTGTTTTTT. Amino acids: CASSSGVNTGELFF.

The rearrangement joins TRBV7-7 to TRBJ2-1, with TRBD2 matching 9 bases. Germline trimming cut 5 bases from V and 6 bases from J; bases unmatched to any gene: 5. CDR1 SSHAT and CDR2 FNYEAQ come from the germline V gene (reference sequence). CDR3 size: 14 residues. The CDR3 is CASSQAGGSNEQFF. CDR3 DNA: TGTGCCAGCAGCCAAGCGGGAGGTTCCAATGAGCAGTTCTTC.

The chain links TRBV9 to TRBJ1-1; 10 nucleotides line up with TRBD1. Germline V lookup: CDR1 SGDLS, CDR2 YYNGEE. This CDR3 comprises 13 residues. Trimming at V came to 3 bases and at J to 10 bases, leaving 6 bases not matched to a gene. The CDR3 region has the DNA TGTGCCAGCAGCGCGGGACAGGGGTATGGAGCTTTCTTT. This encodes CASSAGQGYGAFF.

The CDR3 loop reads CASSPTGMDYEQYF. The CDR3 bases are TGTGCCAGCTCACCTACAGGGATGGACTACGAGCAGTACTTC. The chain carries TRBV18 and TRBJ2-7, with D possibly TRBD1 on 6 matching bases. CDR3 length equals 14 residues. The germline V gene has CDR1 KGHSH and CDR2 LQKENI. V lost 3 bases and J 3 bases, leaving 12 bases between the germline ends.

The rearrangement joins TRBV7-9 to TRBJ2-5; TRBD1 matches at 8 bases. CDR1 and CDR2 from the germline V gene are SEHNR and FQNEAQ (reference sequence). V was pared by 5 bases and J by 4 bases, with 12 bases of the junction left unmatched. CDR3 length: 16 residues. CDR3 protein: CASSLLAGQGSETQYF. The CDR3 nucleotides read TGTGCCAGCAGCCTACTAGCCGGACAGGGCTCAGAGACCCAGTACTTC.

The gene calls are TRBV4-1 and TRBJ2-5; possibly TRBD2 for D (5 bases). The J call may not be correct, given that the DNA end is closer to TRBJ2-7. Germline-derived CDR1 and CDR2 are MGHRA and YSYEKL. This CDR3 has 16 amino acids. The chain's CDR3 is CASSQDEGSLAYEQYF. The CDR3 region has the DNA TGCGCCAGCAGCCAAGACGAGGGAAGTCTAGCCTACGAGCAGTACTTC.

This clone has only a few counts. The CDR3 loop is CASSNLGHWNTEAFF. The DNA for the CDR3 is TGTGCCAGCAGCAACCTCGGACACTGGAACACTGAAGCTTTCTTT. This chain links TRBV5-6 with TRBJ1-1, with D possibly being TRBD1 (5 bases). Trimming left V 4 bases short and J 1 base short, with 14 bases between. In germline, CDR1 is SGHDT, CDR2 YYEEEE. This CDR3 comprises 15 residues.

The chain is built from TRBV10-3 and TRBJ2-7, with 10 positions matching TRBD1. The CDR3 length is 15 residues. Germline CDR1 reads ENHRY; CDR2 reads SYGVKD. V lost 6 bases, J lost 1 base, and 6 bases stayed unmatched. CDR3 DNA: TGTGCCATCAGCCGGGGACAGGGGACTTCCTACGAGCAGTACTTC. Protein product: CAISRGQGTSYEQYF.

The chain uses TRBV30 and TRBJ2-6; D call uncertain. The CDR3 covers 18 residues. Germline V gives CDR1 GTSNPN, CDR2 SVGIG (reference sequence). Trimming removed 0 bases from V and 0 bases from J, with 15 bases in between. DNA for the CDR3: TGTGCCTGGAGTGTACCCCGAACTCACCGCTCTGGGGCCAACGTCCTGACTTTC. Protein: CAWSVPRTHRSGANVLTF.

The chain joins TRBV6-4 to TRBJ1-2; D possibly corresponds to TRBD1 (5 bases). This CDR3 is built from 15 residues. With 0 bases removed from V and 1 base from J, the gap between germline ends came to 9 bases. CDR1 MRHNA and CDR2 SNTAGT come from the germline V gene. This CDR3 reads CASSDSGGRNYGYTF. The DNA for the CDR3 is TGTGCCAGCAGTGACTCCGGGGGACGTAACTATGGCTACACCTTC.